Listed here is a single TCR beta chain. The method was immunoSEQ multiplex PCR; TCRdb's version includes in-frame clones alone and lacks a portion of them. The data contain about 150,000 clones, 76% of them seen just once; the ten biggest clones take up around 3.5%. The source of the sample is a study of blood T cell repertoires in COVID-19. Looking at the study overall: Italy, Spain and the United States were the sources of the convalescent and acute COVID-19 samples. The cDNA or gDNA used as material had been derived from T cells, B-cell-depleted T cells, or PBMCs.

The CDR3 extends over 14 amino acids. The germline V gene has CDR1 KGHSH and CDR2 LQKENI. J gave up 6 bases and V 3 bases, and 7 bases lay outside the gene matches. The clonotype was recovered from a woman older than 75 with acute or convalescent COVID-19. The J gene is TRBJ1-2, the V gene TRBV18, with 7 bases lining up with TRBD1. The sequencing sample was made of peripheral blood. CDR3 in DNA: TGTGCCAGCTCACCCGTAGGGGGCGCGGATGGCTACACCTTC. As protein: CASSPVGGADGYTF.